This entry concerns a single TCR beta chain. Its antigen is unidentified. The data are from a study of identifying expanded T cells in peripheral blood. TCRdb keeps only in-frame clones here, not all; method: immunoSEQ multiplex PCR. In the table there are approximately 90,000 clones, 70% to 90% of which are singletons. V dropped 4 bases and J dropped 5; count of bases not matched to a gene: 8. The CDR3 length is 15 residues. From germline, CDR1 is SGHKS and CDR2 YYEKEE (reference sequence). Overall study results and limits: Clone count variance between approximately two-week samples rose with total template count.

The rearrangement joins TRBV5-5 to TRBJ1-3; 8 bases line up with TRBD1. Sequenced input: blood. The origin of this receptor is a person between 18 and 75 years old in good health. CDR3 amino acids: CASSTGGDTRNTIYF. CDR3 DNA: TGTGCCAGCAGCACAGGGGGGGACACCCGAAACACCATATATTTT.